This T cell receptor beta chain was profiled in a study of blood T cells in healthy people across ages. This clonotype was seen repeatedly, ten times or more. The second PCR ran roughly 7 to 11 cycles with a sample-barcoded 5' primer and J-beta primers. TCRdb itself ran the 5' RACE reads through MiXCR, one entry per CDR3 protein. The sample carries roughly 1,000,000 distinct CDR3 sequences, around 25% recorded once. This CDR3 comprises 13 residues. Germline V gene lookup returns CDR1 SGHRS and CDR2 YFSETQ. V shed 9 bases and J shed 5 bases, with 17 bases lying between them. The sample also formed part of further work on T cells of mothers and their children.

This sequence was found in a girl aged 2 to 10 in good health. Sample: blood. This rearrangement joins TRBV5-1 to TRBJ1-1, with D uncertain. CDR3 coding DNA: TGCGCCACCTCGGACCCTTCCGGGACTGAAGCTTTCTTT. Encoded protein: CATSDPSGTEAFF. Combining the CDR3 with reference TRBV5-1 and TRBJ1-1 gives the whole variable domain KAGVTQTPRYLIKTRGQQVTLSCSPISGHRSVSWYQQTPGQGLQFLFEYFSETQRNKGNFPGRFSGRQFSNSRSEMNVSTLELGDSALYLCATSDPSGTEAFFGQGTRLTVV.